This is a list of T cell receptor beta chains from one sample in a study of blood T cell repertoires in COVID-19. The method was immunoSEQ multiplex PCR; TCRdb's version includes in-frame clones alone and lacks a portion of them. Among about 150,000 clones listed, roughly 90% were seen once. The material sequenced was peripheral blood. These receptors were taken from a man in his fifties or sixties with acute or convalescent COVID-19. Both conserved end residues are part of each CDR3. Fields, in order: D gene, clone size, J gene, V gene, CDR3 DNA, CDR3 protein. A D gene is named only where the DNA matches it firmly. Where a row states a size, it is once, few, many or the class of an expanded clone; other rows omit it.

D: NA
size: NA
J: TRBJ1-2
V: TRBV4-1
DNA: TGCGCCAGCAGCCAACCTAGAGACGGCCGCTATGGCTACACCTTC
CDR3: CASSQPRDGRYGYTF

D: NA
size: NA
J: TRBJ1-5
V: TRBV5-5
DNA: TGTGCCAGCAGCTTGGATGTACGAGATCAGCCCCAGCATTTT
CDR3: CASSLDVRDQPQHF

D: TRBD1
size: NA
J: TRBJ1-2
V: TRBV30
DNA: TGTGCCTGGAGTGTAGGGCCGGGACAGGGCTATGGCTACACCTTC
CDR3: CAWSVGPGQGYGYTF

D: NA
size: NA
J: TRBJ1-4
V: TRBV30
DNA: TGTGCCTGGAGTGTACACACCATGGCGGGCGAAAAACTGTTTTTT
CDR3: CAWSVHTMAGEKLFF

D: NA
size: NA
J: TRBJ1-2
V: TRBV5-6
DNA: TGTGCCAGCAGCTCGACTCTTTCTGGCTACACCTTC
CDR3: CASSSTLSGYTF

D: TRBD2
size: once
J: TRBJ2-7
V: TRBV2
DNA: TGTGCCAGCACCGGGGAGCGGGGGTCCTCCTACGAGCAGTACTTC
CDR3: CASTGERGSSYEQYF

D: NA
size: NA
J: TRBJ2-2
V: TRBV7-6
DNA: TGTGCCAGCAGCTTAGCGGCGGGTTACGGGGGGGAGCTGTTTTTT
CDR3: CASSLAAGYGGELFF

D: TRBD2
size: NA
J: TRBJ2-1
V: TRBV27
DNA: TGTGCCAGCAGTGCCCCTTTAGCGGGGGTTTCCAATGAGCAGTTCTTC
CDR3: CASSAPLAGVSNEQFF

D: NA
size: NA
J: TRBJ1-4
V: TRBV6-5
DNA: TGTGCCAGCAGTTACTCTGGGGCAGATTTTGAAAAACTGTTTTTT
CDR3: CASSYSGADFEKLFF

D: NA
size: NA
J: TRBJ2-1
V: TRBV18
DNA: TGTGCCAGCTCACCATCGGTGGGGGGGCATACCAATGAGCAGTTCTTC
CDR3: CASSPSVGGHTNEQFF

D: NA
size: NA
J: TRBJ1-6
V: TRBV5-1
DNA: TGCGCCAGCAGCCTCAACCCGCTCAGGGGTTATAATTCACCCCTCCACTTT
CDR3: CASSLNPLRGYNSPLHF

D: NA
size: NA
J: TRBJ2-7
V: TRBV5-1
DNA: TGCGCCAGCAGCGGAGAGGGGGACGGTCGCGAGCAGTACTTC
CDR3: CASSGEGDGREQYF

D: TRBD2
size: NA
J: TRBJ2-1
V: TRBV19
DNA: TGTGCCAGAGCCCGGGGGGGACTTCACAATGAGCAGTTCTTC
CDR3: CARARGGLHNEQFF

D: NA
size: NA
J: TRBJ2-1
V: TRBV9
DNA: TGTGCCAGCAGCGACCGGAGGGGGGGAAGGGGGCAGTTCTTC
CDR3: CASSDRRGGRGQFF

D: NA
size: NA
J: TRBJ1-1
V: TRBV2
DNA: TGTGCCAGCAGGGGAGGTGGGGCCCATACGGCTGAAGCTTTCTTT
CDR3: CASRGGGAHTAEAFF

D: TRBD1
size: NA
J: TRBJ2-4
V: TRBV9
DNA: TGTGCCAGCAGCGACCCCGGGACAGGGTTAAACATTCAGTACTTC
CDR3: CASSDPGTGLNIQYF

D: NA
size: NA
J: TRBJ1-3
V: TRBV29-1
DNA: TGCAGCGTTCACAGCTCTGGAAACACCATATATTTT
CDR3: CSVHSSGNTIYF

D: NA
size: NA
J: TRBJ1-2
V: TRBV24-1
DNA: TGTGCCACCAGTGACGTCAAGACAGACTATGGCTACACCTTC
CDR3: CATSDVKTDYGYTF